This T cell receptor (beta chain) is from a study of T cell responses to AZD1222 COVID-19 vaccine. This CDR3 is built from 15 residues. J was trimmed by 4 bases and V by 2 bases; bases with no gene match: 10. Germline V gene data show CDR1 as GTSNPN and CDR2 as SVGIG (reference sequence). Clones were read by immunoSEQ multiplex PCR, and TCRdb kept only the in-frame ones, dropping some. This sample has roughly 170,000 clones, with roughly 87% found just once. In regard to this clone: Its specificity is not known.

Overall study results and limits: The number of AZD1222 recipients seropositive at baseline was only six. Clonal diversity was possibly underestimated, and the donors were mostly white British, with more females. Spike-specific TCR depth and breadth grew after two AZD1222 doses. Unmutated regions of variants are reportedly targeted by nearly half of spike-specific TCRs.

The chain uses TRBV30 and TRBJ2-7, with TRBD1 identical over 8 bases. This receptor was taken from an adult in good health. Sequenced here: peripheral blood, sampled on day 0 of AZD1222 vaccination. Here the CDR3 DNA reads TGTGCCTGGAGTTTGACCTCGACAGGGGAATACGAGCAGTACTTC. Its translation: CAWSLTSTGEYEQYF.